These 32 T cell receptor beta chains were all obtained from the same sample, sequenced in a study of graft-versus-host responses after intestinal transplantation. These TCRs' antigens remain unknown. The repertoire was sequenced with immunoSEQ multiplex PCR; TCRdb's copy has only in-frame clones and lacks some. The repertoire holds about 100,000 clones, with roughly 89% as singletons. The sample here was unstimulated CD4+ T cells sorted from spleen or lymph node cells, taken before transplant. These receptor sequences come from a human donor who was the organ donor for an intestinal transplant.

The rearrangement uses TRBV5-1 and TRBJ2-1; the D is unclear. From germline, CDR1 is SGHRS and CDR2 YFSETQ. V was trimmed by 7 bases and J by 2 bases, leaving 7 bases between them. The CDR3 consists of 12 residues. The CDR3 DNA reads TGCGCCAGCTTTGACACCTACAATGAGCAGTTCTTC. Its protein product is CASFDTYNEQFF.

This chain joins TRBV7-2 and TRBJ2-7; TRBD1 agrees at 8 bases. The CDR3 consists of 14 residues. CDR1 is SGHTA, CDR2 FQGNSA, per germline. J lost 1 base, V lost 3 bases, and 2 bases had no gene match. The CDR3 DNA follows: TGTGCCAGCAGCTTGAGACAGGGGTCCTACGAGCAGTACTTC. Translation: CASSLRQGSYEQYF.

The rearrangement links TRBV5-6 to TRBJ2-2; D may be TRBD2 (6 bases). Germline-derived CDR1 and CDR2 are SGHDT and YYEEEE. Deletions cut 7 bases from V and 3 bases from J, with 13 bases between. The CDR3 covers 14 residues. CDR3 in amino acids: CASLWRGYTGELFF. The CDR3 DNA follows: TGTGCCAGCCTATGGAGGGGATACACCGGGGAGCTGTTTTTT.

This clone was observed once. The chain carries TRBV5-1 and TRBJ1-4; 10 nucleotides agree with TRBD1. The CDR3 consists of 15 residues. V shed 3 bases, J shed 5 bases, and the junction held 4 bases outside the gene matches. CDR1 SGHRS and CDR2 YFSETQ come from the germline V gene. CDR3 DNA: TGCGCCAGCAGCTCCCGGACAGGGGGGAATGAAAAACTGTTTTTT. Protein sequence: CASSSRTGGNEKLFF. The whole variable domain, remainder taken from reference TRBV5-1 and TRBJ1-4, is KAGVTQTPRYLIKTRGQQVTLSCSPISGHRSVSWYQQTPGQGLQFLFEYFSETQRNKGNFPGRFSGRQFSNSRSEMNVSTLELGDSALYLCASSSRTGGNEKLFFGSGTQLSVL.

J is TRBJ1-5 and V is TRBV15, with no clear D. Germline V gives CDR1 LNHNV, CDR2 YYDKDF (reference sequence). Trimming took 0 bases from V and 8 from J, leaving 14 bases between them. This CDR3 spans 15 amino acids. CDR3 amino acids: CATSRDDAGWEPQHF. CDR3 nucleotide sequence: TGTGCCACCAGCAGAGATGACGCAGGTTGGGAGCCCCAGCATTTT.

The chain has TRBV5-4 and TRBJ1-4; 8 nucleotides line up with TRBD1. Germline V gives CDR1 SGHNT, CDR2 YYREEE (reference sequence). Trimming cost V 1 base and J 8 bases; bases outside gene matches: 4. This CDR3 has 14 amino acids. The DNA for the CDR3 is TGTGCCAGCAGCTTGAGACAGGGGAAGGAAAAACTGTTTTTT. Its translation is CASSLRQGKEKLFF.

V gene TRBV4-2 combines with J gene TRBJ2-5; D perhaps matches TRBD2 (5 bases). V lost 3 bases, J lost 6 bases, and 11 bases lay in between. The CDR3 is 13 residues long. Germline values: CDR1 LGHNA, CDR2 YNFKEQ. The CDR3 DNA reads TGTGCCAGCAGCCAGTCAACGGGGAAGACCCAGTACTTC. It yields the protein CASSQSTGKTQYF.

The sample holds one count of this clone. This chain links TRBV15 with TRBJ2-1, with a weak D call TRBD2 (5 bases). Trimming removed 5 bases from V and 7 bases from J, with 15 bases in between. Germline CDR1 and CDR2: LNHNV and YYDKDF (reference sequence). This CDR3 spans 14 amino acids. CDR3 amino acids: CATSRPTRSNEQFF. DNA of the CDR3: TGTGCCACCAGCCGCCCCACTAGGAGTAATGAGCAGTTCTTC. The entire variable domain, with the rest obtained from reference TRBV15 and TRBJ2-1, is as follows: DAMVIQNPRYQVTQFGKPVTLSCSQTLNHNVMYWYQQKSSQAPKLLFHYYDKDFNNEADTPDNFQSRRPNTSFCFLDIRSPGLGDTAMYLCATSRPTRSNEQFFGPGTRLTVL.

The CDR3, as DNA: TGTGCCAGCAGCGTGACAGGGGCAATCACTGAAGCTTTCTTT. Translating it yields CASSVTGAITEAFF. This chain connects TRBV7-9 to TRBJ1-1, with TRBD1 identical over 8 bases. The CDR3 runs 14 residues. The ends lost 5 bases at V and 4 bases at J; junction bases unmatched: 6. The V gene's germline CDR1 is SEHNR and CDR2 FQNEAQ (reference sequence).

This chain connects TRBV19 to TRBJ1-5, with 9 positions matching TRBD1. CDR1 LNHDA and CDR2 SQIVND come from the germline V gene (reference sequence). The CDR3 loop spans 13 amino acids. V lost 8 bases to trimming and J lost 4 bases; unmatched junction nucleotides: 3. CDR3 DNA: TGTGCCAGTCAGACAGGGGGGAATCAGCCCCAGCATTTT. It translates to CASQTGGNQPQHF.

This clone was seen only once. The gene calls are TRBV11-1 and TRBJ1-1; D remains ambiguous. Germline-derived CDR1 and CDR2 are SGHAT and FQDESV (reference sequence). Trimming removed 1 base from V and 5 bases from J, with 11 bases in between. The CDR3 runs to 14 residues. DNA for the CDR3: TGTGCCAGCAGCTTAGTGAGGGTACGAACTGAAGCTTTCTTT. The encoded protein is CASSLVRVRTEAFF.

This clone was seen a single time. This chain links TRBV6-5 with TRBJ1-1; weak D call: TRBD1 (5 bases). Per the germline V gene, CDR1 is MNHEY and CDR2 is SVGAGI. This CDR3 comprises 15 residues. The ends were cut back, 3 bases at V and 3 bases at J, with 14 bases in the middle. Written as DNA, the CDR3 is TGTGCCAGCAGTTATGAGTATCAGGGTGACACTGAAGCTTTCTTT. It encodes CASSYEYQGDTEAFF.

V is TRBV13 and J is TRBJ2-5; perhaps TRBD2 as D (6 bases). CDR3 length equals 12 residues. The V gene's germline CDR1 is PRHDT and CDR2 FYEKMQ (reference sequence). Trimming shortened V by 3 bases and J by 11 bases, and 13 bases separated the two germline ends. The CDR3 loop is CASSFISGEQYF. Written as DNA, the CDR3 is TGTGCCAGCAGCTTTATCTCGGGAGAGCAGTACTTC. Drawing the rest from reference TRBV13 and TRBJ2-5, the complete variable domain is AAGVIQSPRHLIKEKRETATLKCYPIPRHDTVYWYQQGPGQDPQFLISFYEKMQSDKGSIPDRFSAQQFSDYHSELNMSSLELGDSALYFCASSFISGEQYFGPGTRLLVL.

This chain joins TRBV7-9 and TRBJ2-3; no clear D gene. Germline values: CDR1 SEHNR, CDR2 FQNEAQ (reference sequence). The CDR3 sequence is 13 residues long. V was trimmed by 5 bases and J by 1 base, leaving 7 bases between them. In nucleotides, the CDR3 is TGTGCCAGCAGCCCTATTGGCACAGATACGCAGTATTTT. Protein sequence: CASSPIGTDTQYF. Filled out from reference TRBV7-9 and TRBJ2-3, the complete variable domain reads DTGVSQNPRHKITKRGQNVTFRCDPISEHNRLYWYRQTLGQGPEFLTYFQNEAQLEKSRLLSDRFSAERPKGSFSTLEIQRTEQGDSAMYLCASSPIGTDTQYFGPGTRLTVL.

The V and J genes are TRBV18 and TRBJ2-3, with D tentatively TRBD2 (7 bases). Trimming took off 3 bases at V and 0 bases at J, with 19 bases between the two ends. The CDR3 extends over 18 amino acids. The germline V gene encodes CDR1 KGHSH and CDR2 LQKENI. CDR3 bases: TGTGCCAGCTCACCTCCCCGGGGGGCCTTTTCTAGCACAGATACGCAGTATTTT. Protein product: CASSPPRGAFSSTDTQYF.

This sequence joins TRBV6-1 and TRBJ1-1; the D is unclear. The CDR3 spans 15 residues. CDR1 is MNHNS, CDR2 SASEGT, per germline. The V end lost 6 bases, the J end lost 4 bases, and 18 bases lay between the germline ends. CDR3 sequence reads: CASSVVSGIATEAFF. For the CDR3, the DNA is TGTGCCAGCAGCGTTGTGTCGGGTATTGCCACTGAAGCTTTCTTT.

The rearrangement uses TRBV4-2 and TRBJ2-5, with a tentative D call TRBD1 (5 bases). The germline gives CDR1 LGHNA, CDR2 YNFKEQ. Trimming shortened V by 0 bases and J by 2 bases, and 7 bases separated the two germline ends. This CDR3 spans 14 amino acids. The CDR3 spells CASSQDRDQETQYF. CDR3 in DNA: TGTGCCAGCAGCCAAGACAGGGATCAAGAGACCCAGTACTTC.

The chain employs TRBV5-4 and TRBJ2-1, with 8 bases that match TRBD1. The V and J ends lost 3 bases and 8 bases, in that order; junction bases with no gene match: 7. Germline assignment: CDR1 SGHNT and CDR2 YYREEE (reference sequence). This CDR3 has 14 amino acids. The CDR3 protein is CASSSFLTGDEQFF. The CDR3 DNA reads as TGTGCCAGCAGCTCGTTCTTGACAGGGGATGAGCAGTTCTTC.

The gene calls are TRBV19 and TRBJ2-7, with 10 bases that match TRBD1. Germline values: CDR1 LNHDA, CDR2 SQIVND (reference sequence). J gave up 5 bases and V 4 bases, and 8 bases lay outside the gene matches. The CDR3 is 15 amino acids. CDR3 loop: CASSTPGQGGHEQYF. DNA for the CDR3: TGTGCCAGTAGTACCCCCGGACAGGGGGGTCACGAGCAGTACTTC. The full variable domain, with the rest looked up from reference TRBV19 and TRBJ2-7, is DGGITQSPKYLFRKEGQNVTLSCEQNLNHDAMYWYRQDPGQGLRLIYYSQIVNDFQKGDIAEGYSVSREKKESFPLTVTSAQKNPTAFYLCASSTPGQGGHEQYFGPGTRLTVT.

The V gene is TRBV30, the J gene TRBJ2-7, with a weak D call TRBD1 (5 bases). V was trimmed by 3 bases and J by 3 bases, leaving 9 bases between them. Germline CDR1 GTSNPN, CDR2 SVGIG (reference sequence). The CDR3 loop spans 12 amino acids. The CDR3 is CAWSRENYEQYF. In nucleotides, the CDR3 is TGTGCCTGGAGCAGGGAAAACTACGAGCAGTACTTC.

This chain joins TRBV6-6 and TRBJ2-5, with TRBD2 identical over 8 bases. Looked up from germline, CDR1 is MNHNY and CDR2 is SVGAGI (reference sequence). V gave up 6 bases and J gave up 5 bases; unmatched junction bases: 11. The CDR3 consists of 15 residues. CDR3 sequence reads: CASRGGGRLGETQYF. In nucleotides, the CDR3 is TGTGCCAGCAGGGGCGGGGGGAGGCTAGGGGAGACCCAGTACTTC.

The chain employs TRBV7-3 and TRBJ2-2; a weak D match, TRBD1 (6 bases). The germline V gene encodes CDR1 SGHTA and CDR2 FQGTGA. This CDR3 comprises 15 residues. V lost 3 bases, J lost 1 base, and 9 bases lay in between. This CDR3 reads CASSFKQGNTGELFF. DNA for the CDR3: TGTGCCAGCAGCTTTAAACAGGGGAACACCGGGGAGCTGTTTTTT.

The chain links TRBV11-2 to TRBJ1-6; D gene uncertain. From germline, CDR1 is SGHAT and CDR2 FQNNGV. V was cut by 2 bases and J by 6 bases, with 8 bases left in between. CDR3 size: 14 residues. The CDR3 DNA sequence: TGTGCCAGCAGCTTAACAGTGACTAATTCACCCCTCCACTTT. This codes for CASSLTVTNSPLHF.

The chain has TRBV5-6 and TRBJ1-2; 10 bases map to TRBD1. The V and J ends lost 6 bases and 7 bases, in that order; junction bases with no gene match: 6. Germline assignment: CDR1 SGHDT and CDR2 YYEEEE. The CDR3 totals 13 residues. In nucleotides, the CDR3 is TGTGCCAGCACCCAGGGACAGGGGCCTGGCTACACCTTC. Translated: CASTQGQGPGYTF.

The chain has TRBV7-3 and TRBJ2-3; a weak D match, TRBD2 (5 bases). The CDR3 has 15 amino acids. Germline V CDR1 and CDR2: SGHTA, FQGTGA. Trimming took off 0 bases at V and 7 bases at J, with 14 bases between the two ends. The CDR3 nucleotides are TGTGCCAGCAGCTTAACCTCGGGTGGGAGAAATACGCAGTATTTT. Residues: CASSLTSGGRNTQYF.

The V call is TRBV7-6, the J call TRBJ1-1; D unclear. V lost 3 bases, J lost 5 bases, and 10 bases lay in between. Germline V gene data show CDR1 as SGHVS and CDR2 as FNYEAQ. The CDR3 contains 13 residues. The CDR3 DNA is TGTGCCAGCAGCTTCGACCCGGGGACTGAAGCTTTCTTT. Translation: CASSFDPGTEAFF.

The CDR3 region has the DNA TGTGCCAGCGCTACAGACAGGGCTTATGGCTACACCTTC. As protein: CASATDRAYGYTF. J is TRBJ1-2 and V is TRBV6-1, with 7 bases lining up with TRBD1. The CDR3 spans 13 residues. J gave up 5 bases and V 8 bases, and 8 bases lay outside the gene matches. Germline assignment: CDR1 MNHNS and CDR2 SASEGT.

The chain links TRBV4-2 to TRBJ2-2; 7 nucleotides match TRBD1. This CDR3 region has 13 residues. V lost 8 bases to trimming and J lost 6 bases; unmatched junction nucleotides: 6. Germline V CDR1 and CDR2: LGHNA, YNFKEQ. The CDR3 DNA reads TGTGCCAGCGGGACAGTTGTGGCCGGGGAGCTGTTTTTT. It codes for CASGTVVAGELFF.

J is TRBJ1-6 and V is TRBV6-5; D call uncertain. The V gene lost 3 bases and the J gene lost 0 bases, with 9 bases spanning the gap. The CDR3 contains 16 residues. The germline CDR1 and CDR2 sequences are MNHEY and SVGAGI. As DNA, the CDR3 is TGTGCCAGCAGTTATGGAGGGAGCTCCTATAATTCACCCCTCCACTTT. It specifies CASSYGGSSYNSPLHF.

This clone was counted once. The chain carries TRBV5-5 and TRBJ1-3; 9 nucleotides agree with TRBD1. Losses at the gene ends were 3 bases for V and 0 bases for J; bases not matched to a gene: 4. The CDR3 loop spans 16 amino acids. CDR1 is SGHKS and CDR2 is YYEKEE in the germline V gene (reference sequence). The CDR3 DNA sequence: TGTGCCAGCAGCTCCCCGGGACAGGGCTCTGGAAACACCATATATTTT. Its protein is CASSSPGQGSGNTIYF.

The rearrangement links TRBV7-2 to TRBJ1-2; TRBD1 aligns across 8 bases. The germline V gene has CDR1 SGHTA and CDR2 FQGNSA. The V and J ends lost 1 base and 5 bases, in that order; junction bases with no gene match: 3. The CDR3 totals 14 residues. The DNA of the CDR3 is TGTGCCAGCAGCTTAGGAGGACAGGGTTATGGCTACACCTTC. Its translation is CASSLGGQGYGYTF.

The chain links TRBV5-4 to TRBJ1-2, with 8 bases that match TRBD1. Germline-derived CDR1 and CDR2 are SGHNT and YYREEE (reference sequence). V lost 4 bases, J lost 4 bases, and 9 bases stayed unmatched. There are 15 residues in the CDR3. CDR3 DNA: TGTGCCAGCAGCGCGGACCAGGACAGGGTCTATGGCTACACCTTC. Protein sequence: CASSADQDRVYGYTF.